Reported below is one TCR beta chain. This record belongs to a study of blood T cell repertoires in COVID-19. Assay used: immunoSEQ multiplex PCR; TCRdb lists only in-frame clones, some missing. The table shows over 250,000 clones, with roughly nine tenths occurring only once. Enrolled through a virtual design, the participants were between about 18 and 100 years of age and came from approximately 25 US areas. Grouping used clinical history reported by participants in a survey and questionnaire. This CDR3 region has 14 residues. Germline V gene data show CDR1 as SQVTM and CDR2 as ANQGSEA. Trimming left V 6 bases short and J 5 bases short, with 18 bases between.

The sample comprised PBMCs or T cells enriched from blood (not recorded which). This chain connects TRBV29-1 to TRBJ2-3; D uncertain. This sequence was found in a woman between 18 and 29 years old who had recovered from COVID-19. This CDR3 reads CSVAYDPTGDTQYF. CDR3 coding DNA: TGCAGCGTGGCTTACGACCCAACGGGAGATACGCAGTATTTT.